Following are 13 T cell receptor beta chains from one sample sequenced in a study of T cell responses to AZD1222 COVID-19 vaccine. The repertoire was sequenced with immunoSEQ multiplex PCR; TCRdb's copy has only in-frame clones and lacks some. The table has 77,000 or so clones, about 92% seen once. The sequencing here drew on peripheral blood, taken on day 0 of MenACWY control vaccination. The receptors stem from an adult in good health.

This chain connects TRBV6-2 or TRBV6-3 to TRBJ2-5, with D possibly TRBD2 on 5 matching bases. The CDR3 sequence is 15 residues long. Germline CDR1 reads MNHEY; CDR2 reads SVGEGT. Trimming removed 0 bases at V and 1 base at J, with 9 bases between. Written as DNA, the CDR3 is TGTGCCAGCAGTTACTCCCGGGGAAGCCAAGAGACCCAGTACTTC. It encodes CASSYSRGSQETQYF.

V gene TRBV19 combines with J gene TRBJ2-7; 11 bases agree with TRBD1. Germline V gene lookup returns CDR1 LNHDA and CDR2 SQIVND (reference sequence). Losses at the gene ends were 8 bases for V and 2 bases for J; bases not matched to a gene: 2. This CDR3 is 13 amino acids long. The CDR3: CASGQGAPYEQYF. CDR3 nucleotides: TGTGCCAGTGGACAGGGGGCCCCCTACGAGCAGTACTTC.

This rearrangement joins TRBV5-6 to TRBJ1-2; D ambiguous. The length of the CDR3 is 18 residues. Trimming removed 1 base from V and 0 bases from J, with 19 bases in between. Per germline, CDR1 SGHDT and CDR2 YYEEEE. CDR3 residues: CASSLSQLKGFTNYGYTF. The CDR3, as DNA: TGTGCCAGCAGCTTGAGTCAGTTGAAGGGCTTCACTAACTATGGCTACACCTTC.

The chain couples TRBV3-1 (or the pseudogene TRBV3-2) to TRBJ2-1, with 7 bases aligning to TRBD2. V shed 4 bases, J shed 2 bases, and the junction held 14 bases outside the gene matches. This CDR3 spans 18 amino acids. CDR1 is LGHDT, CDR2 YNNKEL, per germline (reference sequence). The CDR3 nucleotides read TGTGCCAGCAGCCTTGGGAACTTAGCGGGCCTCACCTACAATGAGCAGTTCTTC. Protein: CASSLGNLAGLTYNEQFF.

J is TRBJ1-2 and V is TRBV9; D is perhaps TRBD1 (5 bases). V was cut by 3 bases and J by 4 bases, with 13 bases left in between. The germline V gene encodes CDR1 SGDLS and CDR2 YYNGEE. The CDR3 runs to 14 residues. CDR3 sequence reads: CASSEGQGSYGYTF. For the CDR3, the DNA is TGTGCCAGCAGCGAGGGGCAGGGCAGCTATGGCTACACCTTC. Complete variable domain (other parts from reference TRBV9 and TRBJ1-2): DSGVTQTPKHLITATGQRVTLRCSPRSGDLSVYWYQQSLDQGLQFLIQYYNGEERAKGNILERFSAQQFPDLHSELNLSSLELGDSALYFCASSEGQGSYGYTFGSGTRLTVV.

The J gene is TRBJ2-5, the V gene TRBV14; TRBD2 aligns across 7 bases. The CDR3 sequence is 15 residues long. The J segment lost 4 bases and the V segment lost 1 base, leaving 6 bases of the junction unmatched. Germline V lookup: CDR1 SGHDN, CDR2 FVKESK. This chain's CDR3 is CASSQVGGRIETQYF. CDR3 DNA: TGTGCCAGCAGCCAAGTGGGAGGGCGGATAGAGACCCAGTACTTC.

This clone was recorded once. This chain uses TRBV6-1 with TRBJ1-6; possible D gene TRBD1, 5 bases. CDR1 and CDR2 from the germline V gene are MNHNS and SASEGT. The CDR3 spans 18 residues. Trimming pared 4 bases from V and 1 base from J, leaving 17 bases between. The CDR3 DNA is TGTGCCAGCAGTGCCCCCGGCGGGGGGGAGTCCTATAATTCACCCCTCCACTTT. Protein product: CASSAPGGGESYNSPLHF.

This chain uses TRBV29-1 with TRBJ2-7; TRBD2 is a possible D gene (6 bases). Deletions cut 4 bases from V and 3 bases from J, with 10 bases between. Germline CDR1 is SQVTM and CDR2 is ANQGSEA. This CDR3 has 12 residues. The CDR3 DNA reads as TGCAGCGTTGGCGCGGGGATCTACGAGCAGTACTTC. Its translation is CSVGAGIYEQYF.

The rearrangement uses TRBV9 and TRBJ1-2, with a tentative D call TRBD1 (6 bases). Trimming stripped 4 bases from V and 0 bases from J, with 13 bases between. Per germline, CDR1 SGDLS and CDR2 YYNGEE. The CDR3 has 15 amino acids. In DNA, the CDR3 is TGTGCCAGCAGCCCCGAGGGGGGGCCTAACTATGGCTACACCTTC. Protein: CASSPEGGPNYGYTF.

CDR3 protein: CASRAGARDTGELFF. The CDR3, as DNA: TGTGCCAGCAGAGCCGGGGCCCGGGACACCGGGGAGCTGTTTTTT. V gene TRBV2 combines with J gene TRBJ2-2, with D perhaps TRBD1 or TRBD2 (5 bases each). The V and J ends lost 6 bases and 3 bases respectively, with 14 bases between them. Germline CDR1 SNHLY, CDR2 FYNNEI. This CDR3 has 15 residues.

V is TRBV19 and J is TRBJ1-3, with TRBD1 as a possible D gene (5 bases). Per germline, CDR1 LNHDA and CDR2 SQIVND (reference sequence). V dropped 9 bases and J dropped 4 bases, with 16 bases sitting between them. The CDR3 runs to 14 residues. This CDR3 reads CASTLQGAGNTIYF. In nucleotides, the CDR3 is TGTGCCAGCACCCTTCAGGGAGCCGGAAACACCATATATTTT.

The genes are TRBV7-8 and TRBJ1-1, with no clear D. In germline, CDR1 is SGHVS, CDR2 FQNEAQ. The CDR3 has 14 residues. The V end was cut by 4 bases, the J end by 10 bases, with 19 bases between. The DNA for the CDR3 is TGTGCCAGCAGCTCCCCGGGCCTTCCTTATGGAGCTTTCTTT. Its translation: CASSSPGLPYGAFF.

This rearrangement joins TRBV27 to TRBJ2-5; 12 bases are a match to TRBD2. Germline CDR1 MNHEY, CDR2 SMNVEV (reference sequence). Trimming at V came to 2 bases and at J to 7 bases, leaving 5 bases not matched to a gene. This CDR3 is built from 15 residues. The CDR3 region has the DNA TGTGCCAGCAGTTTACTAGCGGGAGGGCCGGGGACCCAGTACTTC. Its translation: CASSLLAGGPGTQYF.